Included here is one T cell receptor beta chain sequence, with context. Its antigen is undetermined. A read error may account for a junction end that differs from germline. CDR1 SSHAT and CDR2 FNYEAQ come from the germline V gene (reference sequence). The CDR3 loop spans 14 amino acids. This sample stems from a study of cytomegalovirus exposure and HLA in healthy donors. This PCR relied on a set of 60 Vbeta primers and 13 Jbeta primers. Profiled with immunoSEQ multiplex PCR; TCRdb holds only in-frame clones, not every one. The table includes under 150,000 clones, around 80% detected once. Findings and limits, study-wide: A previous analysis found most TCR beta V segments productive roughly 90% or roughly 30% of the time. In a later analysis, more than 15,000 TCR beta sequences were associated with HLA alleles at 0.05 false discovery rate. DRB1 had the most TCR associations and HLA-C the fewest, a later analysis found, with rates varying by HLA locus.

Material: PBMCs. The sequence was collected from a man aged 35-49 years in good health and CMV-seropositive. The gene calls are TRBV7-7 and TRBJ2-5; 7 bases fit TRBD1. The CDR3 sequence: CASRADRDQETQYF. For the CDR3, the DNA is TGTGCTAGCAGGGCCGACAGGGACCAAGAGACCCAGTACTTC.